This T cell receptor (beta chain) was obtained from a study of cytomegalovirus exposure and HLA in healthy donors. General study results and limits: For most TCR sequences rarity was the rule, although some public TCRs occurred in many donors.

This clone was seen a handful of times. Its cognate antigen is unknown. 60 Vbeta and 13 Jbeta primers were used in PCR. The protocol was immunoSEQ multiplex PCR, while the TCRdb copy is restricted to in-frame clones and leaves out a portion. The sample has under 170,000 clones; less than 85% are singletons. Germline lookup yields CDR1 MGHRA and CDR2 YSYEKL. The CDR3 has 14 residues. The V end was cut by 3 bases, the J end by 2 bases, with 11 bases between. The chain is built from TRBV4-1 and TRBJ2-7; possible D gene TRBD1, 6 bases. The source material was PBMCs. This clonotype originated in a man aged 45-65 years in good health and CMV-seropositive. The CDR3 bases are TGCGCCAGCAGCCAGCCGGGACATACCTACGAGCAGTACTTC. The encoded protein is CASSQPGHTYEQYF.